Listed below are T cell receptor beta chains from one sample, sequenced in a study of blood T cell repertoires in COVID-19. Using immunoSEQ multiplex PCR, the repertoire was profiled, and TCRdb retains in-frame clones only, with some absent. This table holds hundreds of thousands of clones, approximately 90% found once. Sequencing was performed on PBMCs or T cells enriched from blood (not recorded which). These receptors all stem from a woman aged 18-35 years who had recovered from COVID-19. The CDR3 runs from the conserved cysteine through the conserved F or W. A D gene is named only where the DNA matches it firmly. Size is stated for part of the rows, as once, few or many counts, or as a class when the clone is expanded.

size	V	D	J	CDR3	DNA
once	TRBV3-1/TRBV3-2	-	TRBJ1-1	CASSNRDTQRAFF	TGTGCCAGCAGCAACCGGGACACACAACGAGCTTTCTTT
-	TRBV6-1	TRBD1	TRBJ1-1	CASSVISGTVNTEAFF	TGTGCCAGCAGTGTCATTTCCGGGACAGTGAACACTGAAGCTTTCTTT
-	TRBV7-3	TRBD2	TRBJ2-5	CASSLAGGPGETQYF	TGTGCCAGCAGCTTAGCGGGAGGGCCGGGGGAGACCCAGTACTTC
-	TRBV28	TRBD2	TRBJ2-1	CASSLGMGREFEQFF	TGTGCCAGCAGTTTGGGGATGGGGCGGGAGTTTGAGCAGTTCTTC
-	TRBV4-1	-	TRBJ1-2	CASSQVEKYYGYTF	TGCGCCAGCAGCCAAGTTGAGAAGTACTATGGCTACACCTTC
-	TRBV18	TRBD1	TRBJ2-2	CASSLPTGGTGELFF	TGTGCCAGCTCACTCCCGACAGGGGGCACCGGGGAGCTGTTTTTT
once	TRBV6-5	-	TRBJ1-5	CASSLRTLYWPQHF	TGTGCCAGCAGTTTACGGACATTGTATTGGCCCCAGCATTTT
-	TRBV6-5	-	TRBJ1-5	CASSYRGREPQHF	TGTGCCAGCAGTTACAGGGGTAGGGAGCCCCAGCATTTT
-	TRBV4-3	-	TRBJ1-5	CASSQETGHGGQPQHF	TGCGCCAGCAGCCAAGAGACTGGGCATGGAGGGCAGCCCCAGCATTTT
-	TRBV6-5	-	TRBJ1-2	CASSYTPTDYGYTF	TGTGCCAGCAGTTACACTCCGACAGACTATGGCTACACCTTC
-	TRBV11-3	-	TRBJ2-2	CASSPRTGTGELFF	TGTGCCAGCAGCCCTAGAACTGGTACCGGGGAGCTGTTTTTT
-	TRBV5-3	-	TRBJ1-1	CARRRQVVNTEAFF	TGTGCCAGAAGACGACAGGTAGTGAACACTGAAGCTTTCTTT
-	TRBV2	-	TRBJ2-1	CASSEVDRFNEQFF	TGTGCCAGCAGTGAAGTAGACAGGTTCAATGAGCAGTTCTTC
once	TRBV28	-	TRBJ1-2	CASSLSGIDYGYTF	TGTGCCAGCAGTTTGTCAGGAATTGACTATGGCTACACCTTC
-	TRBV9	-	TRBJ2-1	CASSWAPSYNEQFF	TGTGCCAGCAGCTGGGCCCCCTCCTACAATGAGCAGTTCTTC
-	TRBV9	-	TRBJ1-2	CASSVTDTANYGYTF	TGTGCCAGCAGCGTAACGGACACAGCTAACTATGGCTACACCTTC
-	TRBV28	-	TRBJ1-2	CASSRGTPQLDGYTF	TGTGCCAGCAGCCGTGGGACACCACAATTGGATGGCTACACCTTC
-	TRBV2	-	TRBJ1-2	CASSNLPLRGELSYGYTF	TGTGCCAGCAGTAACCTTCCGCTCCGCGGGGAACTGAGCTATGGCTACACCTTC
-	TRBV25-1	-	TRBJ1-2	CASSESGQGYDYGYTF	TGTGCCAGCAGTGAATCCGGGCAGGGTTACGACTATGGCTACACCTTC
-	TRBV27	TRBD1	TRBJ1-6	CASSLGQGRTPLHF	TGTGCCAGCAGTTTAGGACAGGGGAGGACACCCCTCCACTTT
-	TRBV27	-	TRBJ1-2	CASSHYRNGYTF	TGTGCCAGCAGTCATTACAGGAATGGCTACACCTTC
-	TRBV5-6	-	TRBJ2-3	CASSARTAHFTDTQYF	TGTGCCAGCAGCGCACGGACAGCACACTTCACAGATACGCAGTATTTT
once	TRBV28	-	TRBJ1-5	CASTKGPNNQPQHF	TGTGCCAGCACTAAGGGGCCCAATAATCAGCCCCAGCATTTT
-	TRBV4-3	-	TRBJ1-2	CASSQLIGGLFDYTF	TGCGCCAGCAGCCAATTGATCGGGGGTTTGTTTGACTACACCTTC
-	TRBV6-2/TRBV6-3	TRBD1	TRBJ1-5	CASSLTGGMGNQPQHF	TGTGCCAGCAGTTTAACAGGGGGCATGGGCAATCAGCCCCAGCATTTT
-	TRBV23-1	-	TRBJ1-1	CASSHLPIAFF	TGCGCCAGCAGTCATCTACCGATCGCTTTCTTT
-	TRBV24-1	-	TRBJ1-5	CATSGPGLGSNQPQHF	TGTGCCACCTCCGGACCAGGGCTTGGAAGCAATCAGCCCCAGCATTTT
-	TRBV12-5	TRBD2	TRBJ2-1	CASGLVIAGGGNEQFF	TGTGCTAGTGGTTTGGTAATAGCGGGGGGTGGGAATGAGCAGTTCTTC
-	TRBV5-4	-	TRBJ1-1	CASSSRGRDGTEAFF	TGTGCCAGCAGCTCCAGGGGCAGGGATGGCACTGAAGCTTTCTTT
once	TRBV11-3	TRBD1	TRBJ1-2	CASSTRTGPLRDGYTF	TGTGCCAGCAGCACCAGGACAGGGCCGTTAAGGGATGGCTACACCTTC
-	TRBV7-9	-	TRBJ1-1	CASSLTGSGTEAFF	TGTGCCAGCAGCTTAACAGGGTCGGGCACTGAAGCTTTCTTT
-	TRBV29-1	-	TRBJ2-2	CSVEGQVNTGELFF	TGCAGCGTTGAAGGACAGGTGAACACCGGGGAGCTGTTTTTT
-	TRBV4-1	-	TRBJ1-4	CASSQLGSQTANEKLFF	TGCGCCAGCAGTCAACTCGGGTCGCAAACCGCTAATGAAAAACTGTTTTTT
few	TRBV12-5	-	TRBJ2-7	CASGSGRKQGLPTYEQYF	TGTGCTAGTGGTTCCGGGCGTAAACAGGGCCTCCCTACCTACGAGCAGTACTTC
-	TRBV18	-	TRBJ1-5	CASSPQQGGQPQHF	TGTGCCAGCTCACCACAGCAGGGAGGGCAGCCCCAGCATTTT
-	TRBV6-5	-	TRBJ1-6	CASQGWDNSPLHF	TGTGCCAGCCAGGGGTGGGATAATTCACCCCTCCACTTT
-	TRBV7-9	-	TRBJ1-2	CASSAEWANYGYTF	TGTGCCAGCAGCGCCGAGTGGGCAAACTATGGCTACACCTTC
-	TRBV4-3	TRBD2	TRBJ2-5	CASSQVGLASGVRLKETQYF	TGCGCCAGCAGCCAAGTAGGGTTGGCTAGCGGGGTTCGGTTAAAGGAGACCCAGTACTTC
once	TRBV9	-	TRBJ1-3	CASSALAYTTGGGNTIYF	TGTGCCAGCAGCGCCCTTGCATACACGACTGGCGGAGGCAACACCATATATTTT
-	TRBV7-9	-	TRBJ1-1	CASTLGVGTEAFF	TGTGCCAGCACCCTCGGGGTAGGCACTGAAGCTTTCTTT